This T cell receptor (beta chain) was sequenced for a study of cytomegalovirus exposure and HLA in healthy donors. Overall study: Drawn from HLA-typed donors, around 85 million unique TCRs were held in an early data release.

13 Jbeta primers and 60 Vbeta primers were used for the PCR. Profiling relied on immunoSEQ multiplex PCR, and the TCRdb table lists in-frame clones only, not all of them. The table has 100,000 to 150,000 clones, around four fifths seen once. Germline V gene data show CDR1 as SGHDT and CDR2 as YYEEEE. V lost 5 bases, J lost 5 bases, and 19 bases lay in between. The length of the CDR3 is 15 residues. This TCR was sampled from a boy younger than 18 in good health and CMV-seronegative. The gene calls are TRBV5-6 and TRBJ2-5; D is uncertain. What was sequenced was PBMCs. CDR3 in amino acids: CASRPRLLLWETQYF. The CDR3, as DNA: TGTGCCAGCAGACCCAGACTGCTACTATGGGAGACCCAGTACTTC.